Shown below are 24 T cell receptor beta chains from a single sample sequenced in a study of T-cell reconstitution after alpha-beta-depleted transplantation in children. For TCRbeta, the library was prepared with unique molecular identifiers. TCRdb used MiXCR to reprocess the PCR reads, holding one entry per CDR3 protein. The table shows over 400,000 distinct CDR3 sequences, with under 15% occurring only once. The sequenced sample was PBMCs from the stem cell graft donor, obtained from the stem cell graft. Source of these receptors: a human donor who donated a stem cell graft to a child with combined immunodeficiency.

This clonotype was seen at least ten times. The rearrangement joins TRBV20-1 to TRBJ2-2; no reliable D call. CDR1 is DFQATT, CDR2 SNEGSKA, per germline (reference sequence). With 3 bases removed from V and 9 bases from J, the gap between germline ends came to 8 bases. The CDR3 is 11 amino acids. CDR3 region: CSASRNRELFF. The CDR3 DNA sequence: TGCAGTGCTAGTAGGAACCGGGAGCTGTTTTTT.

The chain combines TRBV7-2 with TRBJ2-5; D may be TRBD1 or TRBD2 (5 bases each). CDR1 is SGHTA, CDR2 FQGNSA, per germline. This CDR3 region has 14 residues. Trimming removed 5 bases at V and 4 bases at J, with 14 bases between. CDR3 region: CASSPRGDRETQYF. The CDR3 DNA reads TGTGCCAGCAGCCCCAGAGGGGATCGAGAGACCCAGTACTTC.

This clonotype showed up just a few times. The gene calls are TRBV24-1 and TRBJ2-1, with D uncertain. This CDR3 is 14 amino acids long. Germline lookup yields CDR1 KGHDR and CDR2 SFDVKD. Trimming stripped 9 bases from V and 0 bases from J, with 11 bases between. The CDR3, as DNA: TGTGCCACCCAAACATCGAGCTCCTACAATGAGCAGTTCTTC. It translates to CATQTSSSYNEQFF.

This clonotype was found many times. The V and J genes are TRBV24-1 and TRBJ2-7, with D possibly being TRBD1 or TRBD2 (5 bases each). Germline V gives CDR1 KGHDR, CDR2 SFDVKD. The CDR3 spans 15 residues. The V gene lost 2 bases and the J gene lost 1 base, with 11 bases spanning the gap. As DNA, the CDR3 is TGTGCCACCAGTGATTCCGGGACGGAATCCTACGAGCAGTACTTC. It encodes CATSDSGTESYEQYF.

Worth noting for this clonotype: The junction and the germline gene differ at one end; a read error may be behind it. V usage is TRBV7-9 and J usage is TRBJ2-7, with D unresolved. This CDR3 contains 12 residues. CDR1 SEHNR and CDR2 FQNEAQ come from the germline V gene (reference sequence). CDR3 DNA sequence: TGTGCCAGCAGCTTGTATCAGACGCAGCAAAGTTTC. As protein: CASSLYQTQQSF.

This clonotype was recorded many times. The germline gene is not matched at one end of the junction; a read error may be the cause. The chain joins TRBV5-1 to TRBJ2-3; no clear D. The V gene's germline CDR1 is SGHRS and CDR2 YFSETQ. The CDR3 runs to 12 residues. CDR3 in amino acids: CASSSSTDTQYF. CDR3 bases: TGTGCCAGCAGTTCTAGCACAGATACGCAGTATTTT.

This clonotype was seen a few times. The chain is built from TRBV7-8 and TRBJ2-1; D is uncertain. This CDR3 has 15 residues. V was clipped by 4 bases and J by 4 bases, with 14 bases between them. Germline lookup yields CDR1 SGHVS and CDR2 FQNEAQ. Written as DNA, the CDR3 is TGTGCCAGCAGCTCAGGAATGTCGAGATACAATGAGCAGTTCTTC. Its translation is CASSSGMSRYNEQFF.

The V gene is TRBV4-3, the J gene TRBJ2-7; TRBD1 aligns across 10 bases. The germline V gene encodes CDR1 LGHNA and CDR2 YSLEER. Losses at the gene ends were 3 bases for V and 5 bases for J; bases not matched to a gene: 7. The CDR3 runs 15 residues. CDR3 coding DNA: TGCGCCAGCAGCCAGGCCGGGACAGGGGCCAACGAGCAGTACTTC. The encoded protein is CASSQAGTGANEQYF.

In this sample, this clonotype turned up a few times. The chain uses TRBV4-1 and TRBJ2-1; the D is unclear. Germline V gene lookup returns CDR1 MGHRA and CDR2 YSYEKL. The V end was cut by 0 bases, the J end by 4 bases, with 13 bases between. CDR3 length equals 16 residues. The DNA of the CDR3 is TGCGCCAGCAGCCAAGAATCAACGAGGCCATACAATGAGCAGTTCTTC. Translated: CASSQESTRPYNEQFF.

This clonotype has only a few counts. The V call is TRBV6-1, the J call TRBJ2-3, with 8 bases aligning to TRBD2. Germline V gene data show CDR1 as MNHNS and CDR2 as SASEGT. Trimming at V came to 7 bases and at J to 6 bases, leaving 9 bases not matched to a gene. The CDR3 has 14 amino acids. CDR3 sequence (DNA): TGTGCCAGCACTAAACTAGCGGCGGCGGATACGCAGTATTTT. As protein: CASTKLAAADTQYF.

In nucleotides, the CDR3 is TGTGCCAGCAGCTTGGGGGGACAGAATTCTGGAAACACCATATATTTT. It is translated as CASSLGGQNSGNTIYF. V is TRBV5-5 and J is TRBJ1-3, with 7 nucleotides matching TRBD1. After removal of 0 bases from V and 1 base from J, the junction contained 4 bases not matched to a gene. Germline V lookup: CDR1 SGHKS, CDR2 YYEKEE (reference sequence). The CDR3 length is 16 residues. The variable domain in full, completed from reference TRBV5-5 and TRBJ1-3, reads DAGVTQSPTHLIKTRGQQVTLRCSPISGHKSVSWYQQVLGQGPQFIFQYYEKEERGRGNFPDRFSARQFPNYSSELNVNALLLGDSALYLCASSLGGQNSGNTIYFGEGSWLTVV.

The CDR3 nucleotides are TGTGCCAGCAGCTCCAGGGAACGCACGGACTTAAACATTCAGTACTTC. This translates into CASSSRERTDLNIQYF. The V gene is TRBV7-9, the J gene TRBJ2-4; D assignment may be TRBD1 or TRBD2 (5 bases each). Trimming removed 4 bases at V and 6 bases at J, with 19 bases between. CDR1 and CDR2 (germline): SEHNR, FQNEAQ (reference sequence). CDR3 length equals 16 residues.

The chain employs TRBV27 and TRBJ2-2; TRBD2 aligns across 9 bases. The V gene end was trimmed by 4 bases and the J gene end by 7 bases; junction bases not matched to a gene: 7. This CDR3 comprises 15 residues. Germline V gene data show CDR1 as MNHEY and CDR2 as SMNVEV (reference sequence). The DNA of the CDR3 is TGTGCCAGCAGTTCGGTGCGGGGGGGCGGCGGGGAGCTGTTTTTT. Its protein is CASSSVRGGGGELFF.

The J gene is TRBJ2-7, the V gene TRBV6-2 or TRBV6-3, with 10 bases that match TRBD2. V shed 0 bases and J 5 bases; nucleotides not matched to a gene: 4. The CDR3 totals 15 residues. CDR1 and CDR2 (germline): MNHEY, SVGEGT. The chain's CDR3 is CASSYSGLALNEQYF. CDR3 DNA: TGTGCCAGCAGTTACTCGGGACTAGCGCTCAACGAGCAGTACTTC.

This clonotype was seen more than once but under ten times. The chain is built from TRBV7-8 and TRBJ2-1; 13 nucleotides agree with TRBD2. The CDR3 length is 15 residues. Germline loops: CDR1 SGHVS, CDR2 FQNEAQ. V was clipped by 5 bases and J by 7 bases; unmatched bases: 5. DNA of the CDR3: TGTGCCAGCAGCGGGGGACTAGCGGGACGGAATGAGCAGTTCTTC. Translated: CASSGGLAGRNEQFF.

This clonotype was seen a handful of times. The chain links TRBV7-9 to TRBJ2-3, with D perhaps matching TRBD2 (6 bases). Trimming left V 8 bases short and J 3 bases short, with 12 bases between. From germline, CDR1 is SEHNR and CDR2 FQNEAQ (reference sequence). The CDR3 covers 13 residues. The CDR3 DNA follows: TGTGCCAGCCCGGGACTGATAACAGATACGCAGTATTTT. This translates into CASPGLITDTQYF.

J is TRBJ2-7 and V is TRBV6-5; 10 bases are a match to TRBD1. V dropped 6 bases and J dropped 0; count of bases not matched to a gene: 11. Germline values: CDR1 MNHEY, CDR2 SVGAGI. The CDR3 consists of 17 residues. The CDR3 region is CASSYSAGQGSSYEQYF. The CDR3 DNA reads TGTGCCAGCAGCTATTCTGCGGGACAGGGGAGCTCCTACGAGCAGTACTTC.

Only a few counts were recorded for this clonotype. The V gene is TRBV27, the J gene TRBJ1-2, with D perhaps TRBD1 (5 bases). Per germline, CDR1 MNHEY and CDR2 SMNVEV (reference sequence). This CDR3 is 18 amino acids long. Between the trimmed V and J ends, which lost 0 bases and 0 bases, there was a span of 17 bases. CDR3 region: CASSLSIPGLSANYGYTF. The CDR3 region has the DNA TGTGCCAGCAGTTTATCCATTCCAGGGTTATCGGCTAACTATGGCTACACCTTC.

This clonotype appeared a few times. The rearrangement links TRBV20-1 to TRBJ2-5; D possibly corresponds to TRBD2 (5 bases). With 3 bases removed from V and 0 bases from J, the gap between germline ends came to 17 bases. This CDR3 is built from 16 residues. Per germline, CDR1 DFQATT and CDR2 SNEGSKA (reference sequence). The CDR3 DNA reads TGCAGTGCTAGCCTGTCTTCTAGCTGGGACCAAGAGACCCAGTACTTC. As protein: CSASLSSSWDQETQYF.

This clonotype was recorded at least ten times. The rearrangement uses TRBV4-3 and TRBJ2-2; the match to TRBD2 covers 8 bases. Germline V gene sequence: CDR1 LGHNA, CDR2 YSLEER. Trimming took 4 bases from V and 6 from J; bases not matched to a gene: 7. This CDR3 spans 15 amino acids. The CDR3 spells CASSLGLARAGELFF. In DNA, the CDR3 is TGCGCCAGCAGCCTAGGACTAGCCAGGGCCGGGGAGCTGTTTTTT.

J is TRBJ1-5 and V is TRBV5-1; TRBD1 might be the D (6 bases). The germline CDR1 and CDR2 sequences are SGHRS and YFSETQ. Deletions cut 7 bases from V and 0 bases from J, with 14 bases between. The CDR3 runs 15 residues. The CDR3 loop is CASALTGDSNQPQHF. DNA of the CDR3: TGCGCCAGCGCATTGACAGGAGATAGCAATCAGCCCCAGCATTTT.

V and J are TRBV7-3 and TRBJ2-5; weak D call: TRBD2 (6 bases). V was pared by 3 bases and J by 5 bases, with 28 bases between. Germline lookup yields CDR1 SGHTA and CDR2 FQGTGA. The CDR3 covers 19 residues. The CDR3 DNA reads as TGTGCCAGCAGCTTGAGAGGTCCCGTAGGAGGGTCTAGGTTGGAGACCCAGTACTTC. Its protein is CASSLRGPVGGSRLETQYF.

This CDR3 is CASSTRTSGSDTQYF. Written as DNA, the CDR3 is TGTGCCAGCAGCACCCGGACTAGCGGGTCAGATACGCAGTATTTT. V is TRBV7-9 and J is TRBJ2-3, with 11 bases fitting TRBD2. Unmatched junction bases numbered 5, after V lost 5 bases and J lost 4 bases. Per germline, CDR1 SEHNR and CDR2 FQNEAQ (reference sequence). The CDR3 extends over 15 amino acids.

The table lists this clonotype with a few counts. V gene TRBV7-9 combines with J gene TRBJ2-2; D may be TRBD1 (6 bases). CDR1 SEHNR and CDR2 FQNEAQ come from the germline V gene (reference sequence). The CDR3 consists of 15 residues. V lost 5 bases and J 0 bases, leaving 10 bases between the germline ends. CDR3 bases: TGTGCCAGCAGCCCCGGGACACCGAACACCGGGGAGCTGTTTTTT. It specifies CASSPGTPNTGELFF.